Sequencing of this TCR beta chain was carried out in a study of PD-1 blockade in mismatch repair-deficient tumors. For the study at large: Patients had about a dozen mismatch repair-deficient cancer types and were previously treated and progressing.

Germline loops: CDR1 PRHDT, CDR2 FYEKMQ (reference sequence). CDR3 length: 11 residues. V lost 0 bases and J 6 bases, leaving 3 bases between the germline ends. The repertoire was sequenced with immunoSEQ multiplex PCR; TCRdb's copy has only in-frame clones and lacks some. This table has about 130,000 clones, 88% appearing once. This clone appeared a few times. TCR sequencing covered a few patients who responded to pembrolizumab. Specimen: peripheral blood, collected about 17 months after starting pembrolizumab. The TCR was taken from an adult with mismatch repair-deficient cancer. The gene calls are TRBV13 and TRBJ2-7; D not certain. Written as DNA, the CDR3 is TGTGCCAGCAGCTTAGGGTTCGAGCAGTACTTC. This gives the protein CASSLGFEQYF.